The entry below describes one T cell receptor beta chain. Its antigen is unknown. No qualities accompany the bases; no much larger clone lies one base away. Collaborating institutions collected whole blood in K2EDTA tubes following their own protocols. For TCRbeta analysis, collaborators shipped samples in one of three forms: frozen whole blood, isolated PBMCs, or DNA extracted from either of those sample types. V trim: 3 bases; J trim: 7 bases; unmatched bases: 4. CDR1 SGDLS and CDR2 YYNGEE are derived from the germline V gene. From cysteine to phenylalanine, the CDR3 is 14 amino acids long. Left in the record is the CDR3 DNA by itself, 42 bases read in frame from the first base. The sample is drawn from a study of blood T cell repertoires in COVID-19 (dated by TCRdb to 2020 to 2022). At the level of the whole study: Samples covering the acute and convalescent phases of COVID-19 were provided by collaborators in the United States, Italy and Spain. The prospective study material was composed of cDNA or gDNA derived from T cells, B-cell-depleted T cells, or PBMCs. HLA class I and class II types, where available, came from metadata supplied by the sample provider rather than from assay-based typing. The dataset comprised deeply sampled blood TCRbeta repertoires from subjects exposed to, actively infected with, or recovered from COVID-19. The repertoires were made available in a free public database intended to serve as a resource for research on the immune response to SARS-CoV-2. A de-identified subject ID, COVID-19 status, age in years and sex were almost always included in the sample metadata. Samples were obtained from the ongoing ImmuneRACE study (first 160 participants) and from over 1,000 subjects provided by 6 global collaborators. General conclusions and limits of the study: How much clinical and demographic metadata was included differed by source and by participant, and the metadata was provided uncurated.

TCRbeta CDR3 regions were amplified from genomic DNA using the immunoSEQ Assay, a bias-controlled multiplex PCR. The paper's data handling went like this. The number of nucleated cells in each sample was estimated from the amplification of reference gene primers within the assay. To quantify the absolute abundance of each unique TCRbeta CDR3 rearrangement, sequence reads were collapsed and filtered. For each sample, productive Simpson clonality was calculated as the square root of Simpson's diversity index across productive rearrangements. TCRdb took over this immuneACCESS table, retaining in-frame rearrangements with V and J assigned. Such tables are incomplete; in checked studies, under half of the missing clones stem from an unresolved V gene, and the remainder is unexplained. For V, J and clone size, that table is used; D and trimming come from the DNA. The sample table holds about 270,000 clones, of which around nine tenths were seen once. Clones ranked in the top ten supply approximately 10% of the sample.

This receptor was identified in a man aged 35-49 years with active or convalescent COVID-19. Sequencing used peripheral blood. Recombination connected TRBV9 to TRBJ2-1; TRBD1 lines up with 10 middle nucleotides. The DNA is as follows: TGTGCCAGCAGCGGACAGGGGGCAACGAATGAGCAGTTCTTC. The encoded protein is CASSGQGATNEQFF.